A selection of T cell receptor beta chains follows, all from one sample in a study of blood T cell repertoires in COVID-19. Produced via immunoSEQ multiplex PCR; TCRdb's table is partial and in-frame only. Of under 300,000 clones in the sample, around 90% are singletons; the top ten hold about 7.6%. The sample comprised peripheral blood. These receptor sequences come from a woman in her seventies with active or convalescent COVID-19. CDR3s include the opening cysteine and the closing phenylalanine or tryptophan. The D gene is left open where the match is weak. The size of a clone is reported for some rows only, either as once, few or many, or as a class for expanded clones.

abundance	d_gene	j_gene	v_gene	CDR3nt	CDR3aa
few	TRBD1	TRBJ1-2	TRBV7-8	TGTGCCAGCAGCTCATGGACAGGGCTGATCGGGGATGGCTACACCTTC	CASSSWTGLIGDGYTF
-	-	TRBJ2-1	TRBV6-2/TRBV6-3	TGTGCCAGCAGCCCTAGTAGCCTCTCTGAGCAGTTCTTC	CASSPSSLSEQFF
-	TRBD1	TRBJ1-2	TRBV3-1/TRBV3-2	TGTGCCAGCAGCCAGCTTTCAGGGGGGCGCTACACCTTC	CASSQLSGGRYTF
-	-	TRBJ2-2	TRBV11-3	TGTGCCAGCAGCTTAACCCGGGGGGCCACCGGGGAGCTGTTTTTT	CASSLTRGATGELFF
-	TRBD2	TRBJ2-7	TRBV13	TGTGCCAGCAGCTTAGGACTAGCGTTATCCTACGAGCAGTACTTC	CASSLGLALSYEQYF
-	-	TRBJ2-3	TRBV5-6	TGTGCCAGCAGCTTTGGAGCTTTGGCAGATACGCAGTATTTT	CASSFGALADTQYF
-	TRBD2	TRBJ2-3	TRBV5-1	TGCGCCAGCAGCTCATTAGCGGGGGCCGGCGGTACGCAGTATTTT	CASSSLAGAGGTQYF
-	TRBD2	TRBJ2-3	TRBV9	TGTGCCAGCACCCAAAGCGGGGGGGCCAATACGCAGTATTTT	CASTQSGGANTQYF
-	TRBD2	TRBJ2-3	TRBV27	TGTGCCAGCAGTCTCGGGGGGGGGACAGATACGCAGTATTTT	CASSLGGGTDTQYF
-	TRBD2	TRBJ2-3	TRBV5-4	TGTGCCAGCCCACAGCGGGGTTTCCGGGATACGCAGTATTTT	CASPQRGFRDTQYF
-	TRBD1	TRBJ1-2	TRBV7-8	TGTGCCAGCAGCTTAGTATCAGGGGGCGCAAATAGCTATGGCTACACCTTC	CASSLVSGGANSYGYTF
-	-	TRBJ1-4	TRBV14	TGTGCCAGCAGCCAGGGGACTTCTACTAATGAAAAACTGTTTTTT	CASSQGTSTNEKLFF
-	TRBD1	TRBJ2-5	TRBV5-6	TGTGCCAGCAGCTTACCGGGACAGGGGGAGGAGACCCAGTACTTC	CASSLPGQGEETQYF
-	TRBD1	TRBJ1-5	TRBV24-1	TGTGCCACCAGTGATTCCCTTAAATCGACAGGGATGGGCAATCAGCCCCAGCATTTT	CATSDSLKSTGMGNQPQHF
-	-	TRBJ1-2	TRBV29-1	TGCAGCTTCGACAGGAACTATGGCTACACCTTC	CSFDRNYGYTF
-	TRBD1	TRBJ2-1	TRBV19	TGTGCCAGTCATGGACAGGGGGAAAGTCAGTTCTTC	CASHGQGESQFF
once	-	TRBJ1-1	TRBV29-1	TGCAGCGTGCAATGGGGGGAAGGAGCTTTCTTT	CSVQWGEGAFF
-	-	TRBJ2-1	TRBV19	TGTGCCAGTAGTATTAGGAGGGGAAAATGGTTCTTC	CASSIRRGKWFF
-	-	TRBJ2-7	TRBV2	TGTGCCAGCAGTTCACAGGGTCCCGGTCCGTACGAGCAGTACTTC	CASSSQGPGPYEQYF
-	-	TRBJ1-1	TRBV7-8	TGTGCCAGCAGCTTAGCTACAGGGAACCCTGAAGCTTTCTTT	CASSLATGNPEAFF
-	TRBD2	TRBJ2-3	TRBV3-1/TRBV3-2	TGTGCCAGCAGCCAAGAAGTCGGGGGGGCTGGGGATACGCAGTATTTT	CASSQEVGGAGDTQYF
-	TRBD1	TRBJ2-7	TRBV24-1	TGTGCCACCAGTGACCCGGGACAGGGAAGATGGGAGCAGTACTTC	CATSDPGQGRWEQYF
-	-	TRBJ2-2	TRBV6-2/TRBV6-3	TGTGCCAGCAGCCGTTCTGGGGAGCTGTTTTTT	CASSRSGELFF
once	-	TRBJ2-6	TRBV7-8	TGTGCCAGCAGCCTGAGTGCTGGGGCCAACGTCCTGACTTTC	CASSLSAGANVLTF
-	-	TRBJ2-5	TRBV12-5	TGTGCTAGTGGTTTCGGAGAGACCCAGTACTTC	CASGFGETQYF
-	TRBD2	TRBJ2-3	TRBV5-1	TGCGCCAGCAGCTCATCGAGCGGGGGAGTCACAGATACGCAGTATTTT	CASSSSSGGVTDTQYF
-	-	TRBJ1-1	TRBV2	TGTGCCAGCAGGTCGGACACTCTACACACTGAAGCTTTCTTT	CASRSDTLHTEAFF
-	-	TRBJ1-5	TRBV5-6	TGTGCCAGCAGCTTGGGGCAGAGCAATCAGCCCCAGCATTTT	CASSLGQSNQPQHF
-	TRBD2	TRBJ2-3	TRBV10-3	TGTGCCATCACCGCGGGGGTTGATGCAGATACGCAGTATTTT	CAITAGVDADTQYF
-	-	TRBJ1-5	TRBV3-1/TRBV3-2	TGTGCCAGCAGCCATAGCGGGGGTTTTAATCAGCCCCAGCATTTT	CASSHSGGFNQPQHF
-	-	TRBJ1-2	TRBV11-2	TGTGCCAGCAGCTTAGCTTCTCCTGCTAACTATGGCTACACCTTC	CASSLASPANYGYTF
-	TRBD2	TRBJ2-2	TRBV3-1/TRBV3-2	TGTGCCAGCAGCCAACCCCTAGCGGGGGGGAACACCGGGGAGCTGTTTTTT	CASSQPLAGGNTGELFF
-	TRBD1	TRBJ1-5	TRBV6-4	TGTGCCACCTCACCGGGACAGGGACATAATCAGCCCCAGCATTTT	CATSPGQGHNQPQHF
-	TRBD1	TRBJ1-2	TRBV6-2/TRBV6-3	TGTGCCAGCAGTACCTGGACAGGGGAAGGGGCTAACTATGGCTACACCTTC	CASSTWTGEGANYGYTF
-	-	TRBJ2-1	TRBV27	TGTGCCAGCAGTAACTACAGGGAGCCCTCCTACAATGAGCAGTTCTTC	CASSNYREPSYNEQFF
once	-	TRBJ2-1	TRBV18	TGTGCCAGCTCTCGCCCAGACAATGAGCAGTTCTTC	CASSRPDNEQFF
-	-	TRBJ2-3	TRBV15	TGTGCCACCAGCAGAGACAAAGGGACTTATGAGGGGTTGGATACGCAGTATTTT	CATSRDKGTYEGLDTQYF
-	TRBD1	TRBJ2-7	TRBV3-1/TRBV3-2	TGTGCCAGCAGCCAGACGGGACAGGGGTATAACGAGCAGTACTTC	CASSQTGQGYNEQYF
-	TRBD1	TRBJ2-7	TRBV19	TGTGCCAGTAGTTCGGCCAGGGGGCCCTACGAGCAGTACTTC	CASSSARGPYEQYF
-	TRBD1	TRBJ2-3	TRBV25-1	TGTGCCAGCAGCCCTCGGACAGGGGCCACAGATACGCAGTATTTT	CASSPRTGATDTQYF
-	-	TRBJ2-7	TRBV7-2	TGTGCCAGCAGCTTCTTAGGGGGGGGAGTGGGTAGGGACGAGCAGTACTTC	CASSFLGGGVGRDEQYF
-	TRBD1	TRBJ1-2	TRBV5-4	TGTGCCAGCAGCTTAGGACAGGGGGTTATTGGCTACACCTTC	CASSLGQGVIGYTF
-	-	TRBJ1-1	TRBV19	TGTGCCAGTATGCGGTTCCAGAAGTCTGAAGCTTTCTTT	CASMRFQKSEAFF
few	TRBD1	TRBJ1-1	TRBV6-6	TGTGCCAGCAGCAGCAGGGGGCGAACTGAAGCTTTCTTT	CASSSRGRTEAFF
-	-	TRBJ2-7	TRBV6-1	TGTGCCAGCAGTGATTGGCAGTTAGCCGGTGAGCAGTACTTC	CASSDWQLAGEQYF
-	-	TRBJ1-2	TRBV25-1	TGTGCCAGCAGTGAATCGGGGAGGGGCTATGGCTACACCTTC	CASSESGRGYGYTF
-	-	TRBJ1-1	TRBV6-5	TGTGCCAGCAAGCAACGGACAAAAGAAGCTTTCTTT	CASKQRTKEAFF
-	-	TRBJ1-1	TRBV11-3	TGTGCCAGCAGCTTGCGGGAAAACACTGAAGCTTTCTTT	CASSLRENTEAFF
-	-	TRBJ2-3	TRBV9	TGTGCCAGCAGCGTAACAGGGCTTTCTAGCACAGATACGCAGTATTTT	CASSVTGLSSTDTQYF
-	TRBD1	TRBJ1-6	TRBV9	TGTGCCAGCAGCGCCCGGACAGGGGGCGCGGGTAATTCACCCCTCCACTTT	CASSARTGGAGNSPLHF
-	-	TRBJ2-2	TRBV5-6	TGTGCCAGCAGAATGTACTCGAACACCGGGGAGCTGTTTTTT	CASRMYSNTGELFF
once	-	TRBJ2-1	TRBV6-5	TGTGCCAGCAGGATCCGGGACTTACTGAACAATGAGCAGTTCTTC	CASRIRDLLNNEQFF
-	-	TRBJ1-1	TRBV5-1	TGCGCCAGCAGCCCCTCGACAGTGGGGAACACTGAAGCTTTCTTT	CASSPSTVGNTEAFF
-	-	TRBJ2-1	TRBV15	TGTGCCACCAGCAGACAGGGGTCGTTCTATGAGCAGTTCTTC	CATSRQGSFYEQFF